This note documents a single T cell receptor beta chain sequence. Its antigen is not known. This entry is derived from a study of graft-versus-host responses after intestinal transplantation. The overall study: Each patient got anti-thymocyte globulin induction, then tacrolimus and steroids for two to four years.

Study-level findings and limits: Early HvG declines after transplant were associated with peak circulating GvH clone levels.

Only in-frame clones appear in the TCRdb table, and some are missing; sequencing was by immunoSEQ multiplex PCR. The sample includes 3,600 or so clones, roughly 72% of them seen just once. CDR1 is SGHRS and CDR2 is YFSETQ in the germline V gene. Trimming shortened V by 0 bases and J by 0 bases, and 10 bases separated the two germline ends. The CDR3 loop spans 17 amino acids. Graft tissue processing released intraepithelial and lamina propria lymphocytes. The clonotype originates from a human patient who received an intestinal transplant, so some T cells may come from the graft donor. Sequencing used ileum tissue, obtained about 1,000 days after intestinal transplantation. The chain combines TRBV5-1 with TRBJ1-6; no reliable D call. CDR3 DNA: TGCGCCAGCAGCTTGGAGGGCGGTAACTCCTATAATTCACCCCTCCACTTT. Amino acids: CASSLEGGNSYNSPLHF.